This record concerns one TCR beta chain sequence. The sample comes from a study of blood T cell repertoires in COVID-19. Across the whole study: Both acute and convalescent COVID-19 samples were obtained from the United States, Italy and Spain. T cells, B-cell-depleted T cells, or PBMCs supplied cDNA or gDNA.

Original processing methods: From reference gene primer amplification, estimates of nucleated cell counts were derived. Measured with immunoSEQ multiplex PCR; TCRdb has only the in-frame clones, and not every one. V and J calls and clone size follow that table, whereas D and trimming were derived from the DNA. The sample records approximately 320,000 clones, about 90% being singletons. Germline lookup yields CDR1 LNHDA and CDR2 SQIVND (reference sequence). J lost 5 bases, V lost 4 bases, and 10 bases had no gene match. The CDR3 is 17 residues long. The rearrangement joins TRBV19 to TRBJ2-1, with 11 bases fitting TRBD2. This clonotype originated in a woman younger than 45 with COVID-19, enrolled during active disease. What was sequenced was peripheral blood. Here the CDR3 reads CASSTSPGLAGNNEQFF. The CDR3 DNA sequence: TGTGCCAGTAGTACTAGCCCCGGACTAGCGGGCAACAATGAGCAGTTCTTC.